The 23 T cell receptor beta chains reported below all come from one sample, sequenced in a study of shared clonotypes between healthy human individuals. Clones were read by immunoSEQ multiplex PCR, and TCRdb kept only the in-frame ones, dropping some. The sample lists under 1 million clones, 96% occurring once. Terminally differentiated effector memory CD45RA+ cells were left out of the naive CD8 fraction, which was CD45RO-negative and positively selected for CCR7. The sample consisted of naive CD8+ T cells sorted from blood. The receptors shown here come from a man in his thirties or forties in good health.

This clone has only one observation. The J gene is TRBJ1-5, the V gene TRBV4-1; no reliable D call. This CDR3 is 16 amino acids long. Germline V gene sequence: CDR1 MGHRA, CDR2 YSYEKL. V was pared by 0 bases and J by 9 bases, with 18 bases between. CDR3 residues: CASSQEWSVGVRPQHF. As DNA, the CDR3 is TGCGCCAGCAGCCAAGAGTGGTCGGTCGGGGTACGGCCCCAGCATTTT.

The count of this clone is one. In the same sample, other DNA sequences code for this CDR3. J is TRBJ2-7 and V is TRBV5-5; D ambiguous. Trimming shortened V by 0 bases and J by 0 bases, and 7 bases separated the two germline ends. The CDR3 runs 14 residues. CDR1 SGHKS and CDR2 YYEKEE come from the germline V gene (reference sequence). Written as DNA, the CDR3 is TGTGCCAGCAGCTTGGCCGGGCACTCCTACGAGCAGTACTTC. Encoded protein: CASSLAGHSYEQYF.

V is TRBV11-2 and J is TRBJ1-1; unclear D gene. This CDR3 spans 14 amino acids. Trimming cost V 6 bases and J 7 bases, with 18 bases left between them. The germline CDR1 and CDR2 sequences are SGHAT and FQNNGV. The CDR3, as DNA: TGTGCCAGCAGTTTGGGCGCGGGATACCTTGAAGCTTTCTTT. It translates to CASSLGAGYLEAFF.

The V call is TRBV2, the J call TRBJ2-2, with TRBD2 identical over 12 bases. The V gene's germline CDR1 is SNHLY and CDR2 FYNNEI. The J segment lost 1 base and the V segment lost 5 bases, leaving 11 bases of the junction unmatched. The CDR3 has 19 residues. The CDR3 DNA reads TGTGCCAGCAGTAGGACTAGCGGGATTTTAGGTGGGAACACCGGGGAGCTGTTTTTT. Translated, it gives CASSRTSGILGGNTGELFF.

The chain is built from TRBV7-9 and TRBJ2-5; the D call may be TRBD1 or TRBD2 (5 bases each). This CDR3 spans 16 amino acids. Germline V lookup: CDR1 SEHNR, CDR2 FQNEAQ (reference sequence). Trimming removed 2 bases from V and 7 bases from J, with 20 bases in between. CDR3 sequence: CASSLRGDNDGWTQYF. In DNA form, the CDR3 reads TGTGCCAGCAGCTTACGAGGGGATAACGACGGGTGGACCCAGTACTTC. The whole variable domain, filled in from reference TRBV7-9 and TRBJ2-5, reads DTGVSQNPRHKITKRGQNVTFRCDPISEHNRLYWYRQTLGQGPEFLTYFQNEAQLEKSRLLSDRFSAERPKGSFSTLEIQRTEQGDSAMYLCASSLRGDNDGWTQYFGPGTRLLVL.

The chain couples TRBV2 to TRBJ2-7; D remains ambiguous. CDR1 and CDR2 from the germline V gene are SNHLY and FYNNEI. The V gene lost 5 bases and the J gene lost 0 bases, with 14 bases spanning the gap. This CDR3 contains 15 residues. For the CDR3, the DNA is TGTGCCAGCAGTCCCGGAGAAACCAGCTCCTACGAGCAGTACTTC. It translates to CASSPGETSSYEQYF.

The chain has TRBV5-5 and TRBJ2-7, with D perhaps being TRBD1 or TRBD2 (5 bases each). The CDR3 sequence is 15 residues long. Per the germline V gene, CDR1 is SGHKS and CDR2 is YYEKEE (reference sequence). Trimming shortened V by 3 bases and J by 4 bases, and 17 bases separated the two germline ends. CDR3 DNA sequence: TGTGCCAGCAGCTCGACAAACCGGGACCAATACGAGCAGTACTTC. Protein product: CASSSTNRDQYEQYF.

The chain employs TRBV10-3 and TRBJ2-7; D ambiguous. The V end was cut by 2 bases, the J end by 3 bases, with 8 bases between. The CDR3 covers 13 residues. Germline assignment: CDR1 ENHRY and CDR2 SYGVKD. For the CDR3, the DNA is TGTGCCATCAGTGAGGACGCCAACTACGAGCAGTACTTC. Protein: CAISEDANYEQYF.

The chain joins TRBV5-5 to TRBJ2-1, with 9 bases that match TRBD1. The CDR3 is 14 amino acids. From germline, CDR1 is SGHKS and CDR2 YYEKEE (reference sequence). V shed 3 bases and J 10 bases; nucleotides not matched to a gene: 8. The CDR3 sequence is CASSSGTGYWEQFF. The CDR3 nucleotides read TGTGCCAGCAGCTCCGGGACAGGGTACTGGGAGCAGTTCTTC.

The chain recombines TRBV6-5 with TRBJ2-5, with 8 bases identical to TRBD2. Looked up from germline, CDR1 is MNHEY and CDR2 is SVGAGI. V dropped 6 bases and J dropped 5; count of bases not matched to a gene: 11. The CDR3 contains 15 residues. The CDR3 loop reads CASSQSAGRGETQYF. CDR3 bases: TGTGCCAGCAGCCAGAGTGCCGGGAGGGGGGAGACCCAGTACTTC.

DNA of the CDR3: TGTGCCAGCAGTTTAGCTCCGATAACCCACAATGAGCAGTTCTTC. This gives the protein CASSLAPITHNEQFF. The rearrangement links TRBV27 to TRBJ2-1, with unresolved D. Germline CDR1 is MNHEY and CDR2 is SMNVEV (reference sequence). The CDR3 consists of 15 residues. Trimming took off 2 bases at V and 5 bases at J, with 13 bases between the two ends.

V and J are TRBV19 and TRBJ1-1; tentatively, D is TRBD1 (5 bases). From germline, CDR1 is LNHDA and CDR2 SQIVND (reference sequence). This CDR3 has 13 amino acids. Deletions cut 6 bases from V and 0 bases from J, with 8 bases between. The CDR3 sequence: CASRMTVNTEAFF. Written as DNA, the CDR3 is TGTGCCAGTAGGATGACAGTGAACACTGAAGCTTTCTTT.

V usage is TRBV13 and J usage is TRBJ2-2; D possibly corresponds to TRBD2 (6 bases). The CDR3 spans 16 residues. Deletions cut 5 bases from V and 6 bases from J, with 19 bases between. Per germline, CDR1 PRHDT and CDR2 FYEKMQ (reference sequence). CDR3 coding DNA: TGTGCCAGCAGCCCCCTCCGGGACTCAGTTTCCGGGGAGCTGTTTTTT. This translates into CASSPLRDSVSGELFF.

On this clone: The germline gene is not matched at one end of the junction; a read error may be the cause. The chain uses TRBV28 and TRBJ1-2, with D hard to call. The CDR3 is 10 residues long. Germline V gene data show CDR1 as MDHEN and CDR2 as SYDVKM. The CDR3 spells CASTLGGYTF. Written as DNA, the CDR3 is TGTGCCAGCACTTTAGGAGGCTACACCTTC.

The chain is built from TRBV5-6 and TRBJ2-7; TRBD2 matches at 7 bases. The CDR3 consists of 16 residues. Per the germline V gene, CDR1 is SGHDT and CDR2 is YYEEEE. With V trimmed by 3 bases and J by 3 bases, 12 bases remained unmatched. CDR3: CASSSRLAAVSYEQYF. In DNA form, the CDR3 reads TGTGCCAGCAGCTCAAGACTAGCCGCCGTGAGCTACGAGCAGTACTTC.

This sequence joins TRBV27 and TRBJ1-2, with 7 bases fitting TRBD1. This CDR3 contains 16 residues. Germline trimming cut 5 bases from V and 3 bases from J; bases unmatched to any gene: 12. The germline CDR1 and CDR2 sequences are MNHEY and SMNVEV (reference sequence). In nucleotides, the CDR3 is TGTGCCAGCAGTCCCTATCCCGACAGGGCGGACTATGGCTACACCTTC. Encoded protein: CASSPYPDRADYGYTF.

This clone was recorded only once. The CDR3 loop reads CASSLRGASYEQYF. The CDR3 region has the DNA TGCGCCAGCAGCTTAAGAGGTGCTTCGTACGAGCAGTACTTC. This rearrangement joins TRBV5-1 to TRBJ2-7, with no clear D. The CDR3 totals 14 residues. Between the trimmed V and J ends, which lost 2 bases and 4 bases, there was a span of 13 bases. Germline V CDR1 and CDR2: SGHRS, YFSETQ.

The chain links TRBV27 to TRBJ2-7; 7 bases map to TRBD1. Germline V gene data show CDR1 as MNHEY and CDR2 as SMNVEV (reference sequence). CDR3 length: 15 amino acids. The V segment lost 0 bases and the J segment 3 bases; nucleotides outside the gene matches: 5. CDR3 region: CASSLSRTGGYEQYF. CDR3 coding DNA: TGTGCCAGCAGTTTATCGCGGACAGGCGGCTACGAGCAGTACTTC.

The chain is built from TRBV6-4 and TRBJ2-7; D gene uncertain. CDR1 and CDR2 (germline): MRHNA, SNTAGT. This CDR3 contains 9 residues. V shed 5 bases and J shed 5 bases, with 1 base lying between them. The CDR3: CASSHEQYF. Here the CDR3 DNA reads TGTGCCAGCAGTCACGAGCAGTACTTC.

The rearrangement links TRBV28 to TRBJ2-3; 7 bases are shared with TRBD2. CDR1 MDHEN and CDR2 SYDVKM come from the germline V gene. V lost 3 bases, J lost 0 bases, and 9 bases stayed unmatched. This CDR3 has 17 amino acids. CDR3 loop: CASSFSWGGGSTDTQYF. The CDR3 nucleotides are TGTGCCAGCAGTTTCTCGTGGGGCGGGGGAAGCACAGATACGCAGTATTTT.

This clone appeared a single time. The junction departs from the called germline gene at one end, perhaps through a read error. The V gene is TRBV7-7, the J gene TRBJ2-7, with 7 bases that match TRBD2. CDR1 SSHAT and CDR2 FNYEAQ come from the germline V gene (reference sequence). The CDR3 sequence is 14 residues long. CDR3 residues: CASSPHAGAYEQYF. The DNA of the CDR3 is TGTGCTAGCAGCCCCCATGCGGGAGCCTACGAGCAGTACTTC.

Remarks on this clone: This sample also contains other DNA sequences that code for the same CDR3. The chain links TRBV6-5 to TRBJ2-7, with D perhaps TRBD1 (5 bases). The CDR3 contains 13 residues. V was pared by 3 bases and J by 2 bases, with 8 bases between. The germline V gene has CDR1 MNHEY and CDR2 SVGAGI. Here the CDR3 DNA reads TGTGCCAGCAGTTATTCCAGGGCCTACGAGCAGTACTTC. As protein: CASSYSRAYEQYF.

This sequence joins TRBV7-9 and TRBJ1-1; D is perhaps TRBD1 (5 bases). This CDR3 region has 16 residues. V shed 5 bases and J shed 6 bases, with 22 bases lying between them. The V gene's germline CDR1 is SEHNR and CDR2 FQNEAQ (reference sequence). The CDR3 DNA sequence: TGTGCCAGCAGCCCTAGGGGTGGAGGGCAGACGGCTGAAGCTTTCTTT. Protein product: CASSPRGGGQTAEAFF.